This TCR beta chain originates from a study of shared clonotypes between healthy human individuals. Sequencing used immunoSEQ multiplex PCR; TCRdb keeps in-frame clones, though not all of them. This sample yields about 2 million clones, of which 95% are seen a single time; 0.1% to 0.15% belongs to the top ten. Germline V gene lookup returns CDR1 WNHNN and CDR2 SYGVQD (reference sequence). The CDR3 runs 16 residues. V shed 3 bases and J 6 bases; nucleotides not matched to a gene: 6. The TCR originated in a man between 18 and 35 years old in good health. V gene TRBV10-1 combines with J gene TRBJ2-1; TRBD2 aligns across 12 bases. Sequenced: naive CD4+ T cells sorted from blood. Subset here: CD45RA+ positively selected. The CDR3: CASSDTSGRSLNEQFF. The CDR3 bases are TGCGCCAGCAGTGACACTAGCGGGAGGTCCCTCAATGAGCAGTTCTTC.